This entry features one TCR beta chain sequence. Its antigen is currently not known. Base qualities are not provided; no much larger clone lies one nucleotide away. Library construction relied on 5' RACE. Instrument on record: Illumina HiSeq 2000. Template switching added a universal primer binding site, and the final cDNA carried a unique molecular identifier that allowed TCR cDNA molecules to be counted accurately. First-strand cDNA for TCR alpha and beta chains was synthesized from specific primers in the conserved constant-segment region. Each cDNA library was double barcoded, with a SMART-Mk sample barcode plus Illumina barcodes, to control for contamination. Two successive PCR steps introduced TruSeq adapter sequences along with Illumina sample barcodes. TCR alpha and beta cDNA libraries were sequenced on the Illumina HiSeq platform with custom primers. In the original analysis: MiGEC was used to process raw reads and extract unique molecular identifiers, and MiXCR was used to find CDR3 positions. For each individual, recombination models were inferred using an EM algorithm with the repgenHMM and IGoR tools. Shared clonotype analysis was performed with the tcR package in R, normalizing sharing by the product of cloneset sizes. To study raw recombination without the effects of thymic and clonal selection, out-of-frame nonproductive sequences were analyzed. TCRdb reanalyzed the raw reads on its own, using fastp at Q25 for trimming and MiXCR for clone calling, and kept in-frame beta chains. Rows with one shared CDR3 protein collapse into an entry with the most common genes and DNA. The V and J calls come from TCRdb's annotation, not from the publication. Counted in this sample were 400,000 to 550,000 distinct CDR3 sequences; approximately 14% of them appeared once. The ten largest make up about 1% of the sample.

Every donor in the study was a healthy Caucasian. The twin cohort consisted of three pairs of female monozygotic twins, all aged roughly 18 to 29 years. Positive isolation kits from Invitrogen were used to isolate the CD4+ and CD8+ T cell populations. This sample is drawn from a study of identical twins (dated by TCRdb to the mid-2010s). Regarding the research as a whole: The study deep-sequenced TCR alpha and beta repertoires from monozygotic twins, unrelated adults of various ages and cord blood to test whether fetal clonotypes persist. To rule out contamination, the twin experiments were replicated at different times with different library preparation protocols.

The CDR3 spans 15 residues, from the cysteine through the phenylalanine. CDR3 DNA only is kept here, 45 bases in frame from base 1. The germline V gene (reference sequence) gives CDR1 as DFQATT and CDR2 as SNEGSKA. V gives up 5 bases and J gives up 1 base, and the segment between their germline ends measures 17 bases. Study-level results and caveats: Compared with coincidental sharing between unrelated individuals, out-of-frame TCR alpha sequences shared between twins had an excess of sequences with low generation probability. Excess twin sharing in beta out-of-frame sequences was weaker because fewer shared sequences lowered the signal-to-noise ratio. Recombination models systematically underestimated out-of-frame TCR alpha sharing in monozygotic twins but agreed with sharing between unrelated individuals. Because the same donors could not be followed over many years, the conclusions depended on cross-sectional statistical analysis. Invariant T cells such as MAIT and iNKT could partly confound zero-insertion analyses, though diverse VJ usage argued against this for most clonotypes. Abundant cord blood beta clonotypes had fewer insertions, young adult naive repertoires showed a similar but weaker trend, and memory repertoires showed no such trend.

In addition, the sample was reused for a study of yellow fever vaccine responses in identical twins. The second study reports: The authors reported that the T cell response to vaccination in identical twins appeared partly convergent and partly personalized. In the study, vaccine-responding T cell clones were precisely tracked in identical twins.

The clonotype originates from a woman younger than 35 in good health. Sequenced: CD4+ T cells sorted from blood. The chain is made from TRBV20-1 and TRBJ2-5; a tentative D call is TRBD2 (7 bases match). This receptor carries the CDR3 CSALGRGAPQETQYF. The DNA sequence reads TGCAGTGCTCTAGGTCGGGGGGCGCCCCAAGAGACCCAGTACTTC.